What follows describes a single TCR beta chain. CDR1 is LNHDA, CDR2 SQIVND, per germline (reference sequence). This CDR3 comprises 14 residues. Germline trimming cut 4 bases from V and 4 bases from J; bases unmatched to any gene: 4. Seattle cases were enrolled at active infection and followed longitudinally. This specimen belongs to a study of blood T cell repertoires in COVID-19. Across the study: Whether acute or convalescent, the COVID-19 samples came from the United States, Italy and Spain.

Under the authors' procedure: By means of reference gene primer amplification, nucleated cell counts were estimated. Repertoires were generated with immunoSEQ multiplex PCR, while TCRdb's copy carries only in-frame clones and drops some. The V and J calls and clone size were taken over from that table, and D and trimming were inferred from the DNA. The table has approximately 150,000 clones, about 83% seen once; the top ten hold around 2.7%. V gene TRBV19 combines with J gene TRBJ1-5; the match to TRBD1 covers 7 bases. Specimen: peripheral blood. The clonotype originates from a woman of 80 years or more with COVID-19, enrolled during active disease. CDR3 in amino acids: CASSTTGLNQPQHF. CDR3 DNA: TGTGCCAGTAGTACGACAGGGCTTAATCAGCCCCAGCATTTT.